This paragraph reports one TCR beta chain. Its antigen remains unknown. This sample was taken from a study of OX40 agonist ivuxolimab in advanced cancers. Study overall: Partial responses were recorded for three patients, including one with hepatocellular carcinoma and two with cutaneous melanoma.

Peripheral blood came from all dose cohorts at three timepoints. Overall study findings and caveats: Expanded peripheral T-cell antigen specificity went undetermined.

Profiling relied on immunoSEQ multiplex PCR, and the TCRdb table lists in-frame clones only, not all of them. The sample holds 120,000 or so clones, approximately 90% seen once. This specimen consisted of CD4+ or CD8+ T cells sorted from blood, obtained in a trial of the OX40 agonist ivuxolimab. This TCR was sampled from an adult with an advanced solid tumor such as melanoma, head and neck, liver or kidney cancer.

As DNA, the CDR3 is TGTGCCTGGAGTCAAGGACAGAGTAACTATGGCTACACCTTC. Amino acid sequence: CAWSQGQSNYGYTF. This chain joins TRBV30 and TRBJ1-2; TRBD1 might be the D (6 bases). The CDR3 covers 14 residues. Trimming cost V 2 bases and J 1 base, with 11 bases left between them. The germline gives CDR1 GTSNPN, CDR2 SVGIG (reference sequence).